These 8 T cell receptor beta chains were sequenced from one sample in a study of neurological immune-mediated disorders. Via MiXCR, TCRdb re-called the 5' RACE reads, giving one row per CDR3 protein. This table has tens of thousands of distinct CDR3 sequences, roughly 3.5% appearing once. Specimen: PBMCs. Receptors originate from a man aged 25 to 40 with multiple sclerosis.

Many counts were recorded for this clonotype. The gene calls are TRBV11-2 and TRBJ1-2; D gene ambiguous. The CDR3 runs 12 residues. Germline lookup yields CDR1 SGHAT and CDR2 FQNNGV. The V end lost 1 base, the J end lost 7 bases, and 7 bases lay between the germline ends. The CDR3 region is CASSLVRVGYTF. The CDR3 region has the DNA TGTGCCAGCAGCTTAGTGAGGGTTGGCTACACCTTC.

This clonotype occurred many times. In nucleotides, the CDR3 is TGTGCCAGCAGCTCTAAAGCGGGGGGGCCTTACGAGCAGTACTTC. It is translated as CASSSKAGGPYEQYF. V usage is TRBV7-2 and J usage is TRBJ2-7; 10 nucleotides align to TRBD2. Trimming cost V 4 bases and J 4 bases; bases outside gene matches: 7. Per germline, CDR1 SGHTA and CDR2 FQGNSA. The CDR3 totals 15 residues.

This clonotype occurred many times. The rearrangement joins TRBV9 to TRBJ2-5, with a possible D match to TRBD1 (6 bases). Germline V CDR1 and CDR2: SGDLS, YYNGEE. V lost 3 bases to trimming and J lost 3 bases, with 12 bases between them. CDR3 length equals 14 residues. In DNA form, the CDR3 reads TGTGCCAGCAGCGGAACAGGGACGAAAGAGACCCAGTACTTC. Its translation: CASSGTGTKETQYF.

This clonotype occurred a few times. This chain uses TRBV5-6 with TRBJ2-7; 7 bases are shared with TRBD1. The CDR3 runs 14 residues. Germline CDR1 is SGHDT and CDR2 is YYEEEE. Trimming at V came to 0 bases and at J to 2 bases, leaving 2 bases not matched to a gene. The CDR3 is CASSLGTGTYEQYF. The CDR3 DNA sequence: TGTGCCAGCAGCTTGGGGACAGGAACCTACGAGCAGTACTTC.

This clonotype was recorded many times. The chain couples TRBV3-1 to TRBJ2-7, with TRBD1 matching over 7 bases. Germline V gene lookup returns CDR1 LGHDT and CDR2 YNNKEL (reference sequence). J gave up 3 bases and V 5 bases, and 7 bases lay outside the gene matches. The CDR3 spans 14 residues. CDR3 nucleotide sequence: TGTGCCAGCAGCTTAACAGGGGCAGGCTACGAGCAGTACTTC. Its protein product is CASSLTGAGYEQYF.

This clonotype was found many times. The chain employs TRBV10-2 and TRBJ1-5; D is unresolved. Trimming took 5 bases from V and 9 from J, leaving 17 bases between them. The CDR3 contains 14 residues. CDR1 and CDR2 (germline): WSHSY, SAAADI. The CDR3 bases are TGCGCCAGCAGTTCCGGGAGGTTTGATTTGCCCCAGCATTTT. It translates to CASSSGRFDLPQHF.

This clonotype was seen at least ten times. The gene calls are TRBV20-1 and TRBJ1-3, with D uncertain. The CDR3 totals 11 residues. The V and J ends lost 3 bases and 7 bases respectively, with 7 bases between them. Germline CDR1 DFQATT, CDR2 SNEGSKA (reference sequence). The CDR3 spells CSASSGNTIYF. The DNA of the CDR3 is TGCAGTGCTAGTTCCGGGAACACCATATATTTT.

This clonotype has a count of ten or more. The chain couples TRBV4-2 to TRBJ2-1; 10 bases line up with TRBD2. There are 16 residues in the CDR3. Germline V lookup: CDR1 LGHNA, CDR2 YNFKEQ. The ends lost 3 bases at V and 4 bases at J; junction bases unmatched: 6. The CDR3 is CASSQVAGGTYNEQFF. CDR3 bases: TGTGCCAGCAGCCAGGTAGCGGGAGGTACATACAATGAGCAGTTCTTC.